This section outlines one TCR beta chain sequence together with its context. The clone's antigen remains unknown. No base-level quality is on record; no much larger clone is a single base apart. V drops 3 bases and J drops 5 bases, leaving 16 bases in between. The germline V gene supplies CDR1 MNHNS and CDR2 SASEGT. From its cysteine to its phenylalanine, the CDR3 spans 15 amino acids. The CDR3 DNA has 45 bases and is translated from base 1. TCRbeta CDR3 regions were amplified from genomic DNA using the immunoSEQ Assay, a bias-controlled multiplex PCR. The source study handled its data this way. Nucleated cell counts per sample were estimated from amplification of reference gene primers within the assay. To quantify the absolute abundance of each unique TCRbeta CDR3 rearrangement, sequence reads were collapsed and filtered. For each sample, productive Simpson clonality was calculated as the square root of Simpson's diversity index across productive rearrangements. This immuneACCESS table, as held by TCRdb, lists in-frame sequences with V and J called but not all clones. Of the missing ones, under half trace to an unresolved V gene in checked studies; the others have no known cause. V and J calls and clone size are given by that table; D and trimming were obtained from the DNA. The sample table shows approximately 77,000 clones, and approximately 89% are seen once. The ten largest clones add up to about 7% of the sample.

Each collaborating institution followed its own protocols to collect whole blood in K2EDTA tubes. For TCRbeta analysis, collaborators shipped samples in one of three forms: frozen whole blood, isolated PBMCs, or DNA extracted from either of those sample types. This record comes from a study of blood T cell repertoires in COVID-19 (dated by TCRdb to the early 2020s). Background for the entire study: Collaborator samples came from the United States, Italy and Spain and covered acute and convalescent phases of COVID-19. The material from the prospective study consisted of cDNA or gDNA derived from T cells, B-cell-depleted T cells, or PBMCs. The dataset comprised deeply sampled blood TCRbeta repertoires from subjects exposed to, actively infected with, or recovered from COVID-19. The repertoires were released in a freely available public database meant as a resource for research on the immune response to SARS-CoV-2. The samples were drawn from the first 160 participants of the ongoing ImmuneRACE study and from over a thousand subjects provided by 6 global collaborators. Sample metadata almost always included a de-identified subject ID, COVID-19 status, age in years and sex. Where available, HLA class I and class II types were obtained from metadata supplied by the sample provider rather than from assay-based typing. Results and caveats for the whole study, not just this receptor: How much clinical and demographic metadata was included differed by source and by participant, and the metadata was provided uncurated.

The clonotype was recovered from a woman of 80 years or more with acute or convalescent COVID-19. Material for sequencing was peripheral blood. The chain is encoded by TRBV6-1 joined to TRBJ1-1, with the D gene not confidently named. The DNA reads as follows: TGTGCCAGCAGTGATTCGAGTCTAGGTAGTACTGAAGCTTTCTTT. Its amino acids are CASSDSSLGSTEAFF.